This TCR beta chain was retrieved from a study of blood T cells in healthy people across ages. This CDR3 region has 15 residues. Germline assignment: CDR1 MNHEY and CDR2 SMNVEV (reference sequence). Trimming cost V 3 bases and J 3 bases; bases outside gene matches: 5. On this clonotype: Its antigen remains unknown.

Study-wide points: In the absence of known donor CMV status, changes in expanded clonotypes were possibly confounded.

A J-beta primer mix and a sample-barcoded 5' primer were used in a second PCR of roughly 6 to 11 cycles. Every sample produced at least 3 million CDR3-containing paired-end reads. Each CDR3 protein gets one entry after TCRdb re-called the 5' RACE reads with MiXCR. The sample yields roughly 1,300,000 distinct CDR3 sequences, 45% to 70% seen once. Sequenced material: blood. The clonotype originates from a young man in good health. This chain joins TRBV27 and TRBJ2-1; 7 nucleotides match TRBD1. CDR3 protein: CASSFGTAFYNEQFF. In nucleotides, the CDR3 is TGTGCCAGCAGTTTCGGGACAGCTTTCTACAATGAGCAGTTCTTC.